Included here is one T cell receptor beta chain sequence, with context. Antigen specificity is unknown. Sequence at one end of the junction differs from germline and may be a read error. No fewer than two post-ART and no fewer than one pre-ART PBMC samples existed for each donor. The study used samples holding about 0.85-10 million cryopreserved PBMC before DNA extraction. CDR1 is SSHAT and CDR2 is FNYEAQ in the germline V gene (reference sequence). CDR3 size: 14 residues. The entry originates in a study of long-term antiretroviral therapy in people with HIV. Study details: In the earliest collections, sampling predates the 2015 immediate-ART recommendation by about a decade.

General observations from the study: In HIV, the repertoires covered a tighter span of CDR3 lengths than in controls.

They ran version v3.0 of the immunoSEQ assay at survey level. The protocol was immunoSEQ multiplex PCR, while the TCRdb copy is restricted to in-frame clones and leaves out a portion. This sample has just under 20,000 clones, with over 70% found just once. Source: unsorted PBMCs, taken 0.5 years before starting antiretroviral therapy. The chain couples TRBV7-7 to TRBJ2-5, with D possibly matching TRBD2 (6 bases). This clonotype was obtained from a young man with HIV. This chain's CDR3 is CASSERVGEETQYF. The CDR3 DNA reads as TGTGCTAGCAGCGAGCGGGTTGGGGAGGAGACCCAGTACTTC.